One and the same sample provided the 12 T cell receptor beta chains below, sequenced in a study of blood T cell repertoires in COVID-19. The method was immunoSEQ multiplex PCR; TCRdb's version includes in-frame clones alone and lacks a portion of them. The sample includes about 270,000 clones, 70% to 90% of them seen just once. Sample: peripheral blood. Receptors were obtained from a woman aged 65 to 85 with acute or convalescent COVID-19.

The chain joins TRBV19 to TRBJ1-1; TRBD1 matches 8 bases. Unmatched junction bases numbered 7, after V lost 6 bases and J lost 1 base. Per germline, CDR1 LNHDA and CDR2 SQIVND (reference sequence). The CDR3 has 15 residues. The CDR3 DNA reads TGTGCCAGTAGACCGACCGGACAGGGGAACACTGAAGCTTTCTTT. Protein: CASRPTGQGNTEAFF.

This chain connects TRBV19 to TRBJ1-3; D is uncertain. Trimming pared 7 bases from V and 0 bases from J, leaving 10 bases between. The CDR3 runs to 14 residues. Germline V gene sequence: CDR1 LNHDA, CDR2 SQIVND (reference sequence). CDR3 in DNA: TGTGCCAGTATAACGGGAGCCTCTGGAAACACCATATATTTT. It yields the protein CASITGASGNTIYF.

This chain connects TRBV19 to TRBJ2-7, with 14 positions matching TRBD2. With V trimmed by 7 bases and J by 0 bases, 8 bases remained unmatched. The CDR3 spans 17 residues. The V gene's germline CDR1 is LNHDA and CDR2 SQIVND (reference sequence). The CDR3 coding sequence is TGTGCCAGTACTGGGACTAGCGGGGGCACAAGCTCCTACGAGCAGTACTTC. It is translated as CASTGTSGGTSSYEQYF.

J is TRBJ2-5 and V is TRBV4-2; a possible D gene is TRBD2 (5 bases). The CDR3 is 15 residues long. Germline loops: CDR1 LGHNA, CDR2 YNFKEQ. Between the trimmed V and J ends, which lost 1 base and 4 bases, there was a span of 13 bases. CDR3 region: CASSQVSSPSETQYF. CDR3 in DNA: TGTGCCAGCAGCCAAGTGTCTAGCCCGTCAGAGACCCAGTACTTC.

J is TRBJ1-2 and V is TRBV7-8; 9 positions agree with TRBD1. V gave up 5 bases and J gave up 5 bases; unmatched junction bases: 9. Germline loops: CDR1 SGHVS, CDR2 FQNEAQ. This CDR3 spans 15 amino acids. Here the CDR3 DNA reads TGTGCCAGCAGCACAAGGACAGGGGTAGGGTATGGCTACACCTTC. Translation: CASSTRTGVGYGYTF.

The rearrangement uses TRBV7-9 and TRBJ1-5; possibly TRBD1 for D (6 bases). The CDR3 extends over 18 amino acids. Per germline, CDR1 SEHNR and CDR2 FQNEAQ (reference sequence). V was shortened by 0 bases and J by 2 bases, with 17 bases between the two germline ends. As DNA, the CDR3 is TGTGCCAGCAGCTTAGCGAGAACAGGGATCTATGGCAATCAGCCCCAGCATTTT. This codes for CASSLARTGIYGNQPQHF.

The chain links TRBV5-3 to TRBJ1-5; 9 positions agree with TRBD1. TRBV5-3 is noted as an ORF with a role that remains uncertain. Trimming cost V 5 bases and J 7 bases; bases outside gene matches: 19. There are 18 residues in the CDR3. For the CDR3, the DNA is TGTGCCAGAAGTTACCGAGGGGGACAGGGTACAAAGAAACAGCCCCAGCATTTT. Residues: CARSYRGGQGTKKQPQHF.

The chain uses TRBV30 and TRBJ2-3; a possible D gene is TRBD1 (6 bases). Trimming shortened V by 1 base and J by 0 bases, and 14 bases separated the two germline ends. CDR1 is GTSNPN, CDR2 SVGIG, per germline (reference sequence). This CDR3 is 16 amino acids long. CDR3 sequence (DNA): TGTGCCTGGAGTGGGGGGCTTAGTACGAGCACAGATACGCAGTATTTT. Amino acid sequence: CAWSGGLSTSTDTQYF.

The chain couples TRBV3-1 (or the pseudogene TRBV3-2) to TRBJ1-6; D might be TRBD1 (6 bases). The CDR3 sequence is 15 residues long. The germline gives CDR1 LGHDT, CDR2 YNNKEL (reference sequence). Between the trimmed V and J ends, which lost 1 base and 2 bases, there was a span of 6 bases. This CDR3 reads CASSQGDTYNSPLHF. The DNA for the CDR3 is TGTGCCAGCAGCCAAGGGGACACCTATAATTCACCCCTCCACTTT.

V is TRBV5-1 and J is TRBJ2-3; D perhaps matches TRBD2 (5 bases). The CDR3 runs 15 residues. V dropped 0 bases and J dropped 4 bases, with 12 bases sitting between them. The germline gives CDR1 SGHRS, CDR2 YFSETQ. In nucleotides, the CDR3 is TGCGCCAGCAGCTTGGAGGCTAGCCCCCCAGATACGCAGTATTTT. Protein sequence: CASSLEASPPDTQYF.

The chain is built from TRBV5-1 and TRBJ1-1, with unresolved D. Germline V lookup: CDR1 SGHRS, CDR2 YFSETQ. The CDR3 consists of 14 residues. Trimming cost V 2 bases and J 5 bases, with 13 bases left between them. The CDR3 coding sequence is TGCGCCAGCAGCTTATACGTGGGGAGTACTGAAGCTTTCTTT. It specifies CASSLYVGSTEAFF.

This chain links TRBV5-4 with TRBJ1-2, with TRBD1 matching 9 bases. The CDR3 is 13 residues long. V lost 4 bases, J lost 6 bases, and 4 bases stayed unmatched. Germline lookup yields CDR1 SGHNT and CDR2 YYREEE (reference sequence). CDR3 residues: CASSPGTGNGYTF. The DNA of the CDR3 is TGTGCCAGCAGCCCCGGGACAGGGAATGGCTACACCTTC.